This T cell receptor (beta chain) was captured by sequencing in a study of blood T cell repertoires in COVID-19. Overall study context: Donors in the United States, Italy and Spain gave samples during acute or convalescent COVID-19. T cells, B-cell-depleted T cells, or PBMCs provided the cDNA or gDNA that served as material.

The CDR3 covers 11 residues. V was clipped by 0 bases and J by 8 bases, with 7 bases between them. Looked up from germline, CDR1 is DFQATT and CDR2 is SNEGSKA (reference sequence). In the study's own analysis: Quantification of nucleated cells was approximated via reference gene primer amplification. Assay used: immunoSEQ multiplex PCR; TCRdb lists only in-frame clones, some missing. V and J calls and clone size follow that table, whereas D and trimming were derived from the DNA. The sample lists over 200,000 clones, just over 85% occurring once. The genes are TRBV20-1 and TRBJ1-1, with no clear D. Sequenced material: peripheral blood. This TCR derives from a young man who had recovered from COVID-19. The chain's CDR3 is CSARDLSEAFF. The CDR3 bases are TGCAGTGCTAGAGACCTTTCCGAAGCTTTCTTT.